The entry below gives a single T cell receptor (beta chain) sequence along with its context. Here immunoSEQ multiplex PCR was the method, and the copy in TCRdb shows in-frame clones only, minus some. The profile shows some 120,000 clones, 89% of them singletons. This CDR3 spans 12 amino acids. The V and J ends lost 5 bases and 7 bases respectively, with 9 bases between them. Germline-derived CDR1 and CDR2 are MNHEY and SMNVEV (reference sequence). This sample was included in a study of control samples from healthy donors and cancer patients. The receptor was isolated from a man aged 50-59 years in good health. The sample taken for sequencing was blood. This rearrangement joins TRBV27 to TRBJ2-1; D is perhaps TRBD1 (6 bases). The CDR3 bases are TGTGCCAGCAGTGTACAGGGTAATGAGCAGTTCTTC. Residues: CASSVQGNEQFF.